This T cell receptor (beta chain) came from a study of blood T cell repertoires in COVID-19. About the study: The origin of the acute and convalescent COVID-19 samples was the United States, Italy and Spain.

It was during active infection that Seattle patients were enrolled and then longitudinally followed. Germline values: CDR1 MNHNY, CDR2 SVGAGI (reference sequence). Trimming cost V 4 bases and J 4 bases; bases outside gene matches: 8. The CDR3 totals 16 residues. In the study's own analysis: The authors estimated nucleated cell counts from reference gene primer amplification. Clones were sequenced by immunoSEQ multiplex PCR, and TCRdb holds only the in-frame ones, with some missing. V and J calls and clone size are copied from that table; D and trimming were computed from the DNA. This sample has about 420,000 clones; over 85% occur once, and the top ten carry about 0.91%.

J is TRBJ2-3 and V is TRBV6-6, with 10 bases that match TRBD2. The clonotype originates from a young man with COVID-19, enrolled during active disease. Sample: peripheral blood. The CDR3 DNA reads TGTGCCAGCAGTTCCTCAGCGGGAGGGCCTGCAGATACGCAGTATTTT. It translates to CASSSSAGGPADTQYF.